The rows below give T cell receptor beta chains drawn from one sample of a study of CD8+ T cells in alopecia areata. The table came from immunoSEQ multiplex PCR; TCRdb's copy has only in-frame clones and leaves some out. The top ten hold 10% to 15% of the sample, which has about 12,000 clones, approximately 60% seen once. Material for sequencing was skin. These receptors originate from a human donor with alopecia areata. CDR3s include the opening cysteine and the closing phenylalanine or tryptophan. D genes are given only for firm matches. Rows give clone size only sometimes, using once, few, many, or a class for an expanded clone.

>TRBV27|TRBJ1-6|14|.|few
TGTGCCAGCAGTCCTCTGGGTGTGGGTCGCACCCTCCACTTT
CASSPLGVGRTLHF
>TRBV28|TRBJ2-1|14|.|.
TGTGCCAGCATGCCGTCCCCGGGGTACAATGAGCAGTTCTTC
CASMPSPGYNEQFF
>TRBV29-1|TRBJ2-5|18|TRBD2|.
TGCAGCGTTGAAGAGAGGGCTAGCGGGGGGTGGTACCAAGAGACCCAGTACTTC
CSVEERASGGWYQETQYF
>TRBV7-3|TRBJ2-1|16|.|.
TGTGCCAGCAGTCACCCTCTCGGGGGCCGATACAATGAGCAGTTCTTC
CASSHPLGGRYNEQFF
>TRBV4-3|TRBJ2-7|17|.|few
TGCGCCAGCAGCCAAGAGATCGTCGTCGGACACACCTACGAGCAGTACTTC
CASSQEIVVGHTYEQYF
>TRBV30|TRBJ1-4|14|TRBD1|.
TGTGCCTGCAAACCACAGGGGGCAGATGAAAAACTGTTTTTT
CACKPQGADEKLFF
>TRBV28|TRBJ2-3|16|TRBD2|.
TGTGCCAGCAGTCCGAGACTAGCGGGAGACTCAGATACGCAGTATTTT
CASSPRLAGDSDTQYF
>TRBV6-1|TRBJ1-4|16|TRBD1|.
TGTGCCAGCAGTGCGACAGGGGGAGGTTTGGGAGAAAAACTGTTTTTT
CASSATGGGLGEKLFF
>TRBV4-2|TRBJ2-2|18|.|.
TGTGCCAGCAGCCAAGTCTCGTCGGAGCGGGTGAACACCGGGGAGCTGTTTTTT
CASSQVSSERVNTGELFF
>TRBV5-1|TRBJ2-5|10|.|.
TGCGCCAGCGGAGGGGAGACCCAGTACTTC
CASGGETQYF
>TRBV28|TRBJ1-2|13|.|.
TGTGCCAGCAGTTTTGAGGAGCAGTATGGCTACACCTTC
CASSFEEQYGYTF
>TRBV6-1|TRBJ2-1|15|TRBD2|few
TGTGCCAGCAGTGAAACAACTAGCGGCTACAATGAGCAGTTCTTC
CASSETTSGYNEQFF
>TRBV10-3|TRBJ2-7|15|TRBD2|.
TGTGCCATCAGTGAGTCGCTAGCGGTCGGATACGAGCAGTACTTC
CAISESLAVGYEQYF
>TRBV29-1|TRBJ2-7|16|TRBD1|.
TGCAGCGTTGAAGATAAGTGGGACAGGAGCTCCTACGAGCAGTACTTC
CSVEDKWDRSSYEQYF
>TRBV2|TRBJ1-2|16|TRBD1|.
TGTGCCAGCAGTACGGTGGGGACAGGGGCCATCTATGGCTACACCTTC
CASSTVGTGAIYGYTF
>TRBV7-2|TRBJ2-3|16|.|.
TGTGCCAGCAGCTTAGTGGCGGGGCCTAGCACAGATACGCAGTATTTT
CASSLVAGPSTDTQYF
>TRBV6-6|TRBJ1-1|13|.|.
TGTGCCAGCAGCATCTTAGGCAGCACTGAAGCTTTCTTT
CASSILGSTEAFF
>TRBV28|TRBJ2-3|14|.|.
TGTGCCAGCAGTTTGAGTAGGGTCGCAGATACGCAGTATTTT
CASSLSRVADTQYF
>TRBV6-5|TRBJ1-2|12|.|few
TGTGCCAGCAGTTCAGCCCTCTATGGCTACACCTTC
CASSSALYGYTF
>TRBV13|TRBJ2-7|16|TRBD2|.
TGTGCCAGCAGCTTAGGCCTTAGCGGGAGGGCCAGCGAGCAGTACTTC
CASSLGLSGRASEQYF
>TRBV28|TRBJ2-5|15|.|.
TGTGCCAGCAGTTTAGGGGCAGGAGCCCTCGAGACCCAGTACTTC
CASSLGAGALETQYF
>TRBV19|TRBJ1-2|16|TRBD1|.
TGTGCCAGTAGTATATTCGACAGGGAGAAGGACTATGGCTACACCTTC
CASSIFDREKDYGYTF
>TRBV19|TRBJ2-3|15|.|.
TGTGCCAGTAGTATTTTAAGAACGGGGGAGGATACGCAGTATTTT
CASSILRTGEDTQYF
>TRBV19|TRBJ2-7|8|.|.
TGTGCCACCGGTGCGCAGTACTTC
CATGAQYF
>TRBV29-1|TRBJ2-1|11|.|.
TGCAGCGTTGTTCGGATCAATGAGCAGTTCTTC
CSVVRINEQFF
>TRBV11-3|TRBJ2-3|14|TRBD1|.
TGTGCCAGCAGGACGAGGACAGGGACAGATACGCAGTATTTT
CASRTRTGTDTQYF
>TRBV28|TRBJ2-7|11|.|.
TGTGCCAGCAGTTTAGGTTACGAGCAGTACTTC
CASSLGYEQYF
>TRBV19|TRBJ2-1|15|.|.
TGTGCCAGTAGTATAGATGCAGCTGAGGGAATTGAGCAGTTCTTC
CASSIDAAEGIEQFF
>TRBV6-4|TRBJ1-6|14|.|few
TGTGCCAGCAGTGTGGACAGCCTAGGTTCACCCCTCCACTTT
CASSVDSLGSPLHF
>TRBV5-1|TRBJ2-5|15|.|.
TGCGCCAGCAGCTTAACGGGAGTTGGTCAAGAGACCCAGTACTTC
CASSLTGVGQETQYF
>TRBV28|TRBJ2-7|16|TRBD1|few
TGTGCCAGCAGCCGCTCCAGGATGAGACAGGGTCACGAGCAGTACTTC
CASSRSRMRQGHEQYF
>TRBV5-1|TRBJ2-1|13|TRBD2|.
TGCGCCAGCAGCTTGGCGTGGGGACTAGCCAAGTTCTTC
CASSLAWGLAKFF
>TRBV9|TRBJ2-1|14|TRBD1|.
TGTGCCAGCAGCGTAAGGGGGCTGCGGGATGAGCAGTTCTTC
CASSVRGLRDEQFF
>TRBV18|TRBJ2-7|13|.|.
TGTGCCAGCTCTCTTGTCCGGGAGCACGAGCAGTACTTC
CASSLVREHEQYF